A single sample is the source of the 28 T cell receptor beta chains below, sequenced in a study of shared clonotypes between healthy human individuals. Method: immunoSEQ multiplex PCR; TCRdb's copy keeps in-frame clones and lacks some. The sample lists approximately 2.5 million clones; approximately 92% were seen once. The sequencing input was naive CD4+ T cells sorted from blood. Subset denoted: CD45RA+ positively selected. The source of these receptors is a man younger than 35 in good health.

This clone was seen a few times. This rearrangement joins TRBV9 to TRBJ2-1, with 9 bases lining up with TRBD1. The junction had 7 bases not matched to a gene; V was cut back by 3 bases and J by 6 bases. This CDR3 is 15 amino acids long. Germline values: CDR1 SGDLS, CDR2 YYNGEE. The CDR3 loop reads CASSAKQGAGNEQFF. The CDR3 DNA is TGTGCCAGCAGCGCAAAACAGGGGGCGGGCAATGAGCAGTTCTTC.

This chain links TRBV9 with TRBJ1-2; D may be TRBD1 (5 bases). CDR3 length: 12 amino acids. The V gene's germline CDR1 is SGDLS and CDR2 YYNGEE. V lost 7 bases and J 2 bases, leaving 9 bases between the germline ends. CDR3 in amino acids: CASGGGNYGYTF. The CDR3 DNA reads TGTGCCAGCGGCGGGGGGAACTATGGCTACACCTTC.

This clone appeared a few times. The chain couples TRBV6-6 to TRBJ1-5, with D possibly TRBD1 on 5 matching bases. Per germline, CDR1 MNHNY and CDR2 SVGAGI (reference sequence). The CDR3 contains 12 residues. V was pared by 7 bases and J by 7 bases, with 11 bases between. The CDR3 DNA follows: TGTGCCAGCACCTCGGAGGGGCAGCCCCAGCATTTT. Protein product: CASTSEGQPQHF.

The chain is built from TRBV5-1 and TRBJ1-1, with TRBD1 identical over 9 bases. The CDR3 sequence is 16 residues long. V lost 2 bases, J lost 5 bases, and 10 bases stayed unmatched. Looked up from germline, CDR1 is SGHRS and CDR2 is YFSETQ. The CDR3 loop is CASSFGDRTGETEAFF. The CDR3 region has the DNA TGCGCCAGCAGCTTTGGGGACCGGACAGGGGAAACTGAAGCTTTCTTT.

The gene calls are TRBV27 and TRBJ2-6; 9 bases match TRBD1. The trim removed 1 base at V and 0 bases at J, leaving 4 bases unmatched. The germline V gene has CDR1 MNHEY and CDR2 SMNVEV (reference sequence). The CDR3 covers 18 residues. CDR3 loop: CASSLWGTGFSGANVLTF. CDR3 in DNA: TGTGCCAGCAGTTTATGGGGGACAGGGTTCTCTGGGGCCAACGTCCTGACTTTC.

The rearrangement uses TRBV20-1 and TRBJ2-7; D is possibly TRBD1 (6 bases). Trimming shortened V by 4 bases and J by 3 bases, and 7 bases separated the two germline ends. Looked up from germline, CDR1 is DFQATT and CDR2 is SNEGSKA (reference sequence). This CDR3 comprises 11 residues. DNA for the CDR3: TGCAGTGCTAACAGGGACTACGAGCAGTACTTC. Its translation: CSANRDYEQYF.

This clone was counted a single time. The gene calls are TRBV5-1 and TRBJ1-2, with D possibly being TRBD1 (5 bases). Germline V gene lookup returns CDR1 SGHRS and CDR2 YFSETQ. V lost 4 bases, J lost 2 bases, and 21 bases lay in between. This CDR3 spans 17 amino acids. CDR3 nucleotides: TGCGCCAGCAGCCCGGGGCCGACAGACGGACCCAACTATGGCTACACCTTC. Protein product: CASSPGPTDGPNYGYTF.

The V call is TRBV9, the J call TRBJ1-2; D call uncertain. The germline CDR1 and CDR2 sequences are SGDLS and YYNGEE. V was trimmed by 5 bases and J by 1 base, leaving 15 bases between them. The CDR3 is 15 residues long. The CDR3 nucleotides read TGTGCCAGCAGTACTCGAGGAGGGAATAACTATGGCTACACCTTC. It codes for CASSTRGGNNYGYTF.

The count of this clone is one. The V gene is TRBV19, the J gene TRBJ1-2, with unresolved D. The CDR3 has 15 amino acids. V was trimmed by 6 bases and J by 2 bases, leaving 16 bases between them. From germline, CDR1 is LNHDA and CDR2 SQIVND (reference sequence). The CDR3 DNA sequence: TGTGCCAGTAGCAACCAAGCGCAAAGCAACTATGGCTACACCTTC. This encodes CASSNQAQSNYGYTF.

The chain carries TRBV5-1 and TRBJ2-1, with D possibly being TRBD2 (6 bases). The length of the CDR3 is 13 residues. CDR1 and CDR2 from the germline V gene are SGHRS and YFSETQ. V lost 7 bases and J 0 bases, leaving 8 bases between the germline ends. The CDR3 DNA follows: TGCGCCAGCGGGGGAGGCTCCTACAATGAGCAGTTCTTC. It translates to CASGGGSYNEQFF.

The chain combines TRBV15 with TRBJ2-5, with D hard to call. CDR3 size: 13 residues. Germline CDR1 is LNHNV and CDR2 is YYDKDF (reference sequence). V was cut by 7 bases and J by 0 bases, with 9 bases left in between. CDR3 bases: TGTGCCACCAAAAGGGCTTACCAAGAGACCCAGTACTTC. This translates into CATKRAYQETQYF.

The chain links TRBV6-6 to TRBJ1-4; 9 bases agree with TRBD1. Germline V gene lookup returns CDR1 MNHNY and CDR2 SVGAGI (reference sequence). The CDR3 has 14 amino acids. The V segment lost 4 bases and the J segment 8 bases; nucleotides outside the gene matches: 5. CDR3 protein: CASSLQGAGEKLFF. DNA of the CDR3: TGTGCCAGCAGTTTACAGGGGGCGGGAGAAAAACTGTTTTTT.

The chain recombines TRBV29-1 with TRBJ2-5, with D maybe TRBD2 (6 bases). The CDR3 has 14 residues. Germline CDR1 SQVTM, CDR2 ANQGSEA. Deletions cut 7 bases from V and 7 bases from J, with 22 bases between. CDR3 protein: CSAAARLSEGTQYF. CDR3 DNA sequence: TGCAGCGCCGCCGCGAGGTTGTCGGAGGGGACCCAGTACTTC.

DNA of the CDR3: TGTGCCAGCAGTTACACGGATCTCTCCTACGAGCAGTACTTC. Translation: CASSYTDLSYEQYF. The V call is TRBV6-5, the J call TRBJ2-7; no clear D gene. The CDR3 runs 14 residues. Germline lookup yields CDR1 MNHEY and CDR2 SVGAGI. Trimming left V 2 bases short and J 0 bases short, with 8 bases between.

V usage is TRBV11-2 and J usage is TRBJ1-6; D not certain. The germline CDR1 and CDR2 sequences are SGHAT and FQNNGV. With 1 base removed from V and 9 bases from J, the gap between germline ends came to 7 bases. CDR3 size: 13 residues. Here the CDR3 reads CASSLGSPSPLHF. CDR3 nucleotide sequence: TGTGCCAGCAGCTTAGGGAGCCCTTCACCCCTCCACTTT.

Of note for this clone: One end of the junction fails to match germline, which may point to a read error. This sequence joins TRBV5-4 and TRBJ1-6; D ambiguous. Germline-derived CDR1 and CDR2 are SGHNT and YYREEE (reference sequence). There are 13 residues in the CDR3. CDR3 protein: CASTLGTNSPLHF. CDR3 DNA: TGTGCCAGCACCTTGGGTACTAATTCACCCCTCCACTTT.

The chain carries TRBV7-9 and TRBJ2-2; 7 nucleotides agree with TRBD1. The CDR3 extends over 15 amino acids. The germline gives CDR1 SEHNR, CDR2 FQNEAQ (reference sequence). Trimming removed 0 bases from V and 5 bases from J; junction bases left unmatched: 3. The CDR3 DNA sequence: TGTGCCAGCAGCTTAGCGACAGGGCTAACCGGGGAGCTGTTTTTT. It yields the protein CASSLATGLTGELFF.

The chain employs TRBV28 and TRBJ2-7, with TRBD1 matching 10 bases. CDR1 and CDR2 (germline): MDHEN, SYDVKM. The CDR3 runs 15 residues. Trimming cost V 2 bases and J 2 bases; bases outside gene matches: 3. This CDR3 is CASSLRQGAAYEQYF. The CDR3 DNA reads TGTGCCAGCAGTTTAAGACAGGGGGCGGCCTACGAGCAGTACTTC. Full variable domain (missing parts from reference TRBV28 and TRBJ2-7): DVKVTQSSRYLVKRTGEKVFLECVQDMDHENMFWYRQDPGLGLRLIYFSYDVKMKEKGDIPEGYSVSREKKERFSLILESASTNQTSMYLCASSLRQGAAYEQYFGPGTRLTVT.

The chain employs TRBV5-8 and TRBJ2-2, with TRBD2 as a possible D gene (6 bases). CDR1 and CDR2 (germline): SGHTS, YDEGEE. This CDR3 region has 15 residues. V lost 1 base, J lost 3 bases, and 10 bases lay in between. The CDR3 here is CASSLKGLHTGELFF. The DNA of the CDR3 is TGTGCCAGCAGCTTGAAGGGACTGCACACCGGGGAGCTGTTTTTT.

The gene calls are TRBV6-5 and TRBJ2-7; 9 positions agree with TRBD2. The CDR3 totals 12 residues. The germline V gene encodes CDR1 MNHEY and CDR2 SVGAGI. J gave up 7 bases and V 7 bases, and 5 bases lay outside the gene matches. The CDR3 here is CASKLAGGEQYF. DNA of the CDR3: TGTGCCAGCAAACTAGCGGGTGGGGAGCAGTACTTC.

The chain has TRBV6-5 and TRBJ1-1, with D possibly matching TRBD1 (6 bases). Germline CDR1 and CDR2: MNHEY and SVGAGI. The CDR3 has 12 amino acids. V gave up 10 bases and J gave up 4 bases, with 13 bases separating them. The CDR3 DNA is TGTGCCACGTTAGGGGGACGCACTGAAGCTTTCTTT. Amino acid sequence: CATLGGRTEAFF.

The chain has TRBV2 and TRBJ1-6, with no clear D. The CDR3 has 13 amino acids. V was clipped by 7 bases and J by 7 bases, with 11 bases between them. CDR1 and CDR2 from the germline V gene are SNHLY and FYNNEI. CDR3 region: CASNEGSNSPLHF. The CDR3 nucleotides read TGTGCCAGCAACGAGGGATCGAATTCACCCCTCCACTTT. Full variable domain (missing parts from reference TRBV2 and TRBJ1-6): EPEVTQTPSHQVTQMGQEVILRCVPISNHLYFYWYRQILGQKVEFLVSFYNNEISEKSEIFDDQFSVERPDGSNFTLKIRSTKLEDSAMYFCASNEGSNSPLHFGNGTRLTVT.

A remark on this clone: This CDR3 is also generated by other DNA sequences in the sample. This rearrangement joins TRBV9 to TRBJ2-3; 9 nucleotides align to TRBD2. Germline CDR1 reads SGDLS; CDR2 reads YYNGEE. CDR3 size: 15 residues. Trimming at V came to 0 bases and at J to 3 bases, leaving 2 bases not matched to a gene. DNA for the CDR3: TGTGCCAGCAGCGTAGGCACTAGCGGGACAGATACGCAGTATTTT. It specifies CASSVGTSGTDTQYF.

The chain links TRBV19 to TRBJ1-2; tentative D call: TRBD1 (5 bases). Germline-derived CDR1 and CDR2 are LNHDA and SQIVND (reference sequence). Trimming removed 5 bases from V and 2 bases from J, with 15 bases in between. The CDR3 runs to 15 residues. The CDR3 sequence is CASSLTGGQNYGYTF. CDR3 sequence (DNA): TGTGCCAGTAGTCTCACAGGAGGACAAAACTATGGCTACACCTTC.

The genes are TRBV7-2 and TRBJ2-1, with 11 bases aligning to TRBD2. Per the germline V gene, CDR1 is SGHTA and CDR2 is FQGNSA. This CDR3 has 13 amino acids. The ends lost 5 bases at V and 9 bases at J; junction bases unmatched: 3. The CDR3 sequence: CASSPGTSGEQFF. The CDR3 DNA reads as TGTGCCAGCAGCCCGGGGACTAGCGGTGAGCAGTTCTTC.

The V call is TRBV29-1, the J call TRBJ1-2; D not certain. V was cut by 4 bases and J by 1 base, with 10 bases left in between. In germline, CDR1 is SQVTM, CDR2 ANQGSEA. The CDR3 length is 13 residues. The chain's CDR3 is CSVAPRLNYGYTF. Here the CDR3 DNA reads TGCAGCGTTGCACCCAGGCTTAACTATGGCTACACCTTC.

The rearrangement joins TRBV7-8 to TRBJ1-6, with TRBD1 matching over 10 bases. Germline trimming cut 4 bases from V and 6 bases from J; bases unmatched to any gene: 0. The length of the CDR3 is 14 residues. The germline V gene has CDR1 SGHVS and CDR2 FQNEAQ. The DNA for the CDR3 is TGTGCCAGCAGCTGGGACAGGGGTAATTCACCCCTCCACTTT. Its translation is CASSWDRGNSPLHF.

The chain has TRBV6-1 and TRBJ2-7; unclear D gene. CDR1 and CDR2 from the germline V gene are MNHNS and SASEGT. The CDR3 covers 12 residues. Trimming pared 2 bases from V and 9 bases from J, leaving 11 bases between. CDR3 amino acids: CASSETVLGQYF. The CDR3 DNA reads as TGTGCCAGCAGTGAAACTGTCTTGGGGCAGTACTTC.